These 15 T cell receptor beta chains came from one sample sequenced in a study of cytomegalovirus exposure and HLA in healthy donors. The PCR contained 60 Vbeta and 13 Jbeta primers. Some clones are missing from TCRdb's copy, which holds only in-frame ones; the method was immunoSEQ multiplex PCR. The repertoire consists of 110,000 to 150,000 clones, with roughly 85% occurring once and the leading ten covering roughly 3.4%. The sequenced material came from PBMCs. The receptors shown here come from a male donor in good health and CMV-seronegative.

V gene TRBV4-3 combines with J gene TRBJ1-1; D unclear. Looked up from germline, CDR1 is LGHNA and CDR2 is YSLEER. The CDR3 spans 17 residues. Trimming left V 4 bases short and J 1 base short, with 19 bases between. CDR3 nucleotides: TGCGCCAGCAGCCTCGGTGGGCATAGATCAGAGAACACTGAAGCTTTCTTT. Translated, it gives CASSLGGHRSENTEAFF.

This clone has only one observation. Other DNA sequences in this specimen translate into the identical CDR3. The chain links TRBV9 to TRBJ2-3; 8 positions agree with TRBD2. There are 16 residues in the CDR3. Germline loops: CDR1 SGDLS, CDR2 YYNGEE. The trim removed 0 bases at V and 0 bases at J, leaving 3 bases unmatched. The CDR3 nucleotides are TGTGCCAGCAGCGTAGGTAGCGGGGCCAGCACAGATACGCAGTATTTT. Amino acid sequence: CASSVGSGASTDTQYF.

About this clone: A read error may produce the germline difference seen at one junction end. The chain couples TRBV7-9 to TRBJ1-2; 8 bases agree with TRBD1. There are 16 residues in the CDR3. Germline-derived CDR1 and CDR2 are SEHNR and FQNEAQ (reference sequence). CDR3 protein: CSSSLGTGEYYGSYTF. For the CDR3, the DNA is TGTTCCAGCAGCCTAGGGACAGGAGAATACTATGGAAGCTACACCTTC.

The CDR3 region has the DNA TGTGCCAGCAGCCCGGGGGGCACAGGGACGAACACCGGGGAGCTGTTTTTT. Protein: CASSPGGTGTNTGELFF. The chain employs TRBV5-6 and TRBJ2-2; a possible D gene is TRBD2 (7 bases). Germline V lookup: CDR1 SGHDT, CDR2 YYEEEE. Trimming took 4 bases from V and 0 from J, leaving 16 bases between them. The CDR3 sequence is 17 residues long.

The chain combines TRBV28 with TRBJ2-2, with D perhaps TRBD2 (5 bases). V lost 5 bases to trimming and J lost 4 bases, with 17 bases between them. The CDR3 loop spans 16 amino acids. Germline assignment: CDR1 MDHEN and CDR2 SYDVKM. The CDR3 is CASSPPTRSSTGELFF. DNA of the CDR3: TGTGCCAGCAGTCCCCCCACTAGATCGAGCACCGGGGAGCTGTTTTTT.

The rearrangement links TRBV5-4 to TRBJ2-1, with 9 bases identical to TRBD1. Germline V gene lookup returns CDR1 SGHNT and CDR2 YYREEE (reference sequence). This CDR3 spans 13 amino acids. V dropped 4 bases and J dropped 9; count of bases not matched to a gene: 5. CDR3 sequence reads: CASSHGTGSEQFF. The CDR3 DNA is TGTGCCAGCAGCCACGGGACAGGGAGTGAGCAGTTCTTC.

The CDR3 coding sequence is TGTGCCAGCCCGGTAGTAGACAGGATGTTCGCAAATTCACCCCTCCACTTT. Its protein is CASPVVDRMFANSPLHF. The chain carries TRBV21-1 and TRBJ1-6; TRBD1 is the table's D call and was not checked against the DNA. TRBV21-1 is classified as a pseudogene. This CDR3 is built from 17 residues.

The V call is TRBV20-1, the J call TRBJ2-7, with a tentative D call TRBD2 (5 bases). Germline-derived CDR1 and CDR2 are DFQATT and SNEGSKA (reference sequence). V was cut by 2 bases and J by 6 bases, with 8 bases left in between. CDR3 length: 11 amino acids. CDR3 nucleotide sequence: TGCAGTGCTAGACTAGCTCGCGAGCAGTACTTC. It codes for CSARLAREQYF.

The chain joins TRBV6-6 to TRBJ2-7; D is unresolved. Germline V gives CDR1 MNHNY, CDR2 SVGAGI (reference sequence). CDR3 length equals 12 residues. Trimming shortened V by 4 bases and J by 7 bases, and 11 bases separated the two germline ends. Here the CDR3 DNA reads TGTGCCAGCAGTTGGTGGCCGGAGGAGCAGTACTTC. It encodes CASSWWPEEQYF.

This clone was found once. The V and J genes are TRBV18 and TRBJ2-1, with 7 positions matching TRBD2. Looked up from germline, CDR1 is KGHSH and CDR2 is LQKENI. Losses at the gene ends were 3 bases for V and 14 bases for J; bases not matched to a gene: 13. This CDR3 comprises 14 residues. The CDR3 region is CASSPSGEFVSEFF. In DNA, the CDR3 is TGTGCCAGCTCACCCAGCGGGGAGTTCGTTAGCGAGTTCTTC.

The V and J genes are TRBV5-6 and TRBJ2-2; D is unclear. The CDR3 spans 14 residues. V was shortened by 1 base and J by 0 bases, with 4 bases between the two germline ends. Germline CDR1 reads SGHDT; CDR2 reads YYEEEE. In DNA, the CDR3 is TGTGCCAGCAGCTTGTCGGCGAACACCGGGGAGCTGTTTTTT. This translates into CASSLSANTGELFF.

The chain joins TRBV21-1 to TRBJ1-1. TRBV21-1 is termed a pseudogene. The CDR3 spans 14 residues. The CDR3 sequence: CASAHLGGDTEAFF. The CDR3 DNA sequence: TGTGCCAGCGCCCATCTCGGGGGGGACACTGAAGCTTTCTTT.

V and J are TRBV7-2 and TRBJ2-7; 8 nucleotides line up with TRBD1. The V and J ends lost 0 bases and 3 bases, in that order; junction bases with no gene match: 4. This CDR3 is built from 15 residues. Germline lookup yields CDR1 SGHTA and CDR2 FQGNSA. The CDR3 protein is CASSLALGQGYEQYF. CDR3 DNA: TGTGCCAGCAGCTTAGCTCTCGGACAGGGCTACGAGCAGTACTTC.

The chain links TRBV19 to TRBJ2-3; no reliable D call. Germline CDR1 reads LNHDA; CDR2 reads SQIVND (reference sequence). V gave up 1 base and J gave up 2 bases, with 13 bases separating them. The CDR3 is 16 residues long. Written as DNA, the CDR3 is TGTGCCAGTAGTATAGCCTCGACACTCTACACAGATACGCAGTATTTT. Translated: CASSIASTLYTDTQYF.

Only one count was recorded for this clone. The chain recombines TRBV7-2 with TRBJ2-3, with D tentatively TRBD2 (5 bases). V lost 2 bases and J lost 5, with 11 bases in between. Per germline, CDR1 SGHTA and CDR2 FQGNSA. The CDR3 is made up of 14 amino acids. This chain's CDR3 is CASSLFGDRDTQYF. The DNA of the CDR3 is TGTGCCAGCAGCTTATTCGGGGATAGAGATACGCAGTATTTT. Full variable domain (outside the CDR3, taken from reference TRBV7-2 and TRBJ2-3): GAGVSQSPSNKVTEKGKDVELRCDPISGHTALYWYRQSLGQGLEFLIYFQGNSAPDKSGLPSDRFSAERTGGSVSTLTIQRTQQEDSAVYLCASSLFGDRDTQYFGPGTRLTVL.